A single sample is the source of the 15 T cell receptor beta chains below, sequenced in a study of cytomegalovirus exposure and HLA in healthy donors. PCR was performed using 60 Vbeta and 13 Jbeta primers. Here immunoSEQ multiplex PCR was the method, and the copy in TCRdb shows in-frame clones only, minus some. The sample has 100,000 to 150,000 clones; the top ten hold roughly 4%. Sequencing was done on a sample of PBMCs. Receptors originate from a man aged 18 to 30 in good health and CMV-seronegative.

The genes are TRBV6-1 and TRBJ1-1, with 10 bases that match TRBD1. The CDR3 has 14 amino acids. V shed 5 bases, J shed 5 bases, and the junction held 5 bases outside the gene matches. Per germline, CDR1 MNHNS and CDR2 SASEGT. The CDR3 here is CASSPGQGRTEAFF. As DNA, the CDR3 is TGTGCCAGCAGTCCGGGACAGGGGAGGACTGAAGCTTTCTTT.

The gene calls are TRBV5-6 and TRBJ2-3; 8 bases are a match to TRBD1. Germline trimming cut 4 bases from V and 2 bases from J; bases unmatched to any gene: 6. The CDR3 extends over 15 amino acids. The germline gives CDR1 SGHDT, CDR2 YYEEEE. The CDR3 reads CASSPDRVNTDTQYF. The CDR3 DNA sequence: TGTGCCAGCAGCCCGGACAGGGTCAACACAGATACGCAGTATTTT.

The chain couples TRBV7-9 to TRBJ2-1, with TRBD2 matching over 7 bases. CDR3 length: 14 residues. Germline V gives CDR1 SEHNR, CDR2 FQNEAQ (reference sequence). Unmatched junction bases numbered 6, after V lost 2 bases and J lost 8 bases. The CDR3 reads CASSLWSGKDEQFF. The CDR3 DNA follows: TGTGCCAGCAGCTTATGGAGCGGGAAAGATGAGCAGTTCTTC.

This chain uses TRBV5-8 with TRBJ2-3; 10 nucleotides align to TRBD1. CDR3 length: 14 amino acids. V was clipped by 0 bases and J by 5 bases; unmatched bases: 0. Germline loops: CDR1 SGHTS, CDR2 YDEGEE. The CDR3 nucleotides read TGTGCCAGCAGCTTGGGGACAGGGGGAGATACGCAGTATTTT. Translating gives CASSLGTGGDTQYF.

The chain uses TRBV4-1 and TRBJ2-7, with TRBD2 as a possible D gene (7 bases). Germline-derived CDR1 and CDR2 are MGHRA and YSYEKL. Trimming shortened V by 2 bases and J by 0 bases, and 17 bases separated the two germline ends. The CDR3 consists of 17 residues. The CDR3, as DNA: TGCGCCAGCAGCCAACAGGGGCCAGGCGGGAGCTCCTACGAGCAGTACTTC. Its protein product is CASSQQGPGGSSYEQYF.

This rearrangement joins TRBV10-3 to TRBJ1-2, with a possible D match to TRBD1 (6 bases). Germline CDR1 and CDR2: ENHRY and SYGVKD. V was trimmed by 6 bases and J by 4 bases, leaving 18 bases between them. CDR3 length: 15 residues. CDR3 DNA: TGTGCCATCAGCCAGCCACAGGGTGCGGCCTATGGCTACACCTTC. Translation: CAISQPQGAAYGYTF.

The chain recombines TRBV6-5 with TRBJ2-6; no clear D gene. The CDR3 loop spans 14 amino acids. Trimming removed 4 bases from V and 4 bases from J, with 8 bases in between. From germline, CDR1 is MNHEY and CDR2 SVGAGI. The CDR3 loop is CASSFTLGANVLTF. In nucleotides, the CDR3 is TGTGCCAGCAGTTTCACTCTGGGGGCCAACGTCCTGACTTTC.

The chain has TRBV2 and TRBJ1-2; 10 bases agree with TRBD1. CDR3 size: 13 residues. Looked up from germline, CDR1 is SNHLY and CDR2 is FYNNEI. The J segment lost 6 bases and the V segment lost 4 bases, leaving 2 bases of the junction unmatched. The DNA for the CDR3 is TGTGCCAGCAGTGGACAGGGGGCTGATGGCTACACCTTC. This translates into CASSGQGADGYTF.

The chain employs TRBV7-3 and TRBJ2-1; D unclear. CDR1 is SGHTA, CDR2 FQGTGA, per germline. The CDR3 spans 13 residues. V gave up 0 bases and J gave up 4 bases, with 4 bases separating them. The CDR3: CASSLTQYNEQFF. As DNA, the CDR3 is TGTGCCAGCAGCTTAACTCAGTACAATGAGCAGTTCTTC.

The V gene is TRBV7-9, the J gene TRBJ2-7, with unresolved D. The germline V gene has CDR1 SEHNR and CDR2 FQNEAQ (reference sequence). The CDR3 is 13 amino acids. Trimming pared 5 bases from V and 5 bases from J, leaving 13 bases between. The CDR3 spells CASSPQVDNEQYF. The CDR3 nucleotides are TGTGCCAGCAGCCCCCAGGTCGACAACGAGCAGTACTTC.

This sequence joins TRBV19 and TRBJ2-5, with 11 positions matching TRBD2. CDR3 length: 13 amino acids. Germline assignment: CDR1 LNHDA and CDR2 SQIVND (reference sequence). V lost 9 bases, J lost 5 bases, and 5 bases stayed unmatched. The CDR3 DNA sequence: TGTGCCAGCGGACTAGCGGGTACGGAGACCCAGTACTTC. This gives the protein CASGLAGTETQYF.

This chain connects TRBV7-2 to TRBJ2-3; D ambiguous. CDR3 length: 15 amino acids. CDR1 is SGHTA, CDR2 FQGNSA, per germline. Trimming took off 4 bases at V and 1 base at J, with 12 bases between the two ends. The CDR3 loop is CASSSSLAGTDTQYF. DNA for the CDR3: TGTGCCAGCAGCTCCTCCCTCGCGGGCACAGATACGCAGTATTTT.

The CDR3 reads CASADTGPNYGYTF. CDR3 DNA: TGTGCCAGCGCCGACACAGGACCTAACTATGGCTACACCTTC. The J gene is TRBJ1-2, the V gene TRBV27; TRBD1 might be the D (5 bases). V was shortened by 8 bases and J by 0 bases, with 13 bases between the two germline ends. The germline V gene encodes CDR1 MNHEY and CDR2 SMNVEV (reference sequence). The CDR3 contains 14 residues.

A note on this clone: The junction shows a germline mismatch at one end, possibly a read error. Other DNA sequences of this sample code for an identical CDR3. The chain joins TRBV14 to TRBJ2-2, with a weak D call TRBD2 (5 bases). CDR3 length: 17 amino acids. Germline V lookup: CDR1 SGHDN, CDR2 FVKESK. CDR3 sequence reads: CASSQDLVRLNTGELFF. The DNA of the CDR3 is TGTGCCAGCAGCCAAGATTTAGTGCGTTTGAACACCGGGGAGCTGTTCTTT.

The chain links TRBV7-8 to TRBJ1-6; no clear D. V gave up 4 bases and J gave up 6 bases, with 10 bases separating them. The CDR3 has 14 amino acids. CDR1 SGHVS and CDR2 FQNEAQ come from the germline V gene. The CDR3 is CASSSRVLNSPLHF. In nucleotides, the CDR3 is TGTGCCAGCAGCTCCCGGGTCCTTAATTCACCCCTCCACTTT.